This is a list of T cell receptor beta chains from one sample in a study of a mutant IDH1 vaccine in newly diagnosed glioma. Clones were sequenced by immunoSEQ multiplex PCR, and TCRdb holds only the in-frame ones, with some missing. The sample shows 53,000 or so clones, more than 65% of them seen only once. Which antigens these TCRs recognize remains unknown. The starting material was PBMCs, obtained from a glioma patient whose treatment included an IDH1 peptide vaccine. The receptors shown here come from a man in his forties with glioma. Each CDR3 is given with its conserved first and last residue. A D gene is named only where the DNA matches it firmly. Rows may omit the clone size; those that give it use once, few, many or a size class.

len	d_gene	abundance	v_gene	j_gene	CDR3aa	CDR3nt
11	TRBD1	NA	TRBV10-3	TRBJ1-1	CAIRGQGEAFF	TGTGCCATCAGGGGACAGGGTGAAGCTTTCTTT
11	NA	NA	TRBV5-1	TRBJ1-3	CASRRGNTIYF	TGCGCCAGCAGGAGAGGAAACACCATATATTTT
14	NA	NA	TRBV5-6	TRBJ1-6	CASSLGQAYSPLHF	TGTGCCAGCAGCTTGGGACAAGCCTATTCACCCCTCCACTTT
15	NA	NA	TRBV5-1	TRBJ2-3	CASSHLGLGTDTQYF	TGCGCCAGCAGCCATTTGGGACTTGGCACAGATACGCAGTATTTT
13	NA	NA	TRBV7-6	TRBJ2-7	CASSLASAYEQYF	TGTGCCAGCAGCTTAGCGTCTGCCTACGAGCAGTACTTC
13	NA	few	TRBV6-6	TRBJ2-5	CASSGRPQETQYF	TGTGCCAGCAGTGGACGGCCCCAAGAGACCCAGTACTTC
15	NA	once	TRBV5-1	TRBJ2-3	CASSLNRGATDTQYF	TGCGCCAGCAGCTTGAATAGGGGGGCCACAGATACGCAGTATTTT
13	NA	NA	TRBV5-4	TRBJ2-1	CASSFGTNNEQFF	TGTGCCAGCAGCTTCGGGACAAACAATGAGCAGTTCTTC
14	TRBD1	NA	TRBV7-8	TRBJ2-5	CASRDRGRPETQYF	TGTGCCAGCAGGGACAGGGGGCGCCCAGAGACCCAGTACTTC
14	TRBD1	few	TRBV5-1	TRBJ2-7	CASSARTGELEQYF	TGCGCCAGCAGCGCGCGGACAGGGGAACTCGAGCAGTACTTC
12	TRBD2	NA	TRBV30	TRBJ2-7	CAWSGAGGWQYF	TGTGCCTGGAGTGGCGCGGGAGGGTGGCAGTACTTC
13	NA	once	TRBV5-1	TRBJ1-1	CASRINQNTEAFF	TGCGCCAGCAGAATCAACCAAAACACTGAAGCTTTCTTT
14	NA	NA	TRBV7-2	TRBJ2-1	CASSSLGGGDYRFF	TGTGCCAGCAGCTCCTTGGGAGGGGGGGACTATCGGTTCTTC
12	NA	NA	TRBV5-1	TRBJ1-2	CASSSDTYGYTF	TGCGCCAGCAGCTCGGACACGTATGGCTACACCTTC
13	NA	NA	TRBV7-8	TRBJ2-7	CASSRTRDYEQYF	TGTGCCAGCAGCCGGACCCGGGACTACGAGCAGTACTTC
15	TRBD1	NA	TRBV5-1	TRBJ1-2	CASSSTGGAVYGYTF	TGCGCCAGCAGCTCCACAGGGGGCGCGGTCTATGGCTACACCTTC
14	TRBD2	NA	TRBV5-4	TRBJ2-7	CASSNGGLASEQYF	TGTGCCAGCAGCAATGGTGGACTAGCTAGCGAGCAGTACTTC
16	NA	NA	TRBV30	TRBJ2-7	CAWSPQLGVAVYEQYF	TGTGCCTGGAGTCCCCAGTTGGGGGTGGCCGTGTACGAGCAGTACTTC
13	NA	NA	TRBV18	TRBJ1-1	CASSQGVNTEAFF	TGTGCCAGCTCCCAGGGTGTGAACACTGAAGCTTTCTTT
17	TRBD2	few	TRBV7-9	TRBJ2-1	CASSLARASGIYNEQFF	TGTGCCAGCAGCTTAGCGCGGGCTAGCGGGATATACAATGAGCAGTTCTTC
15	TRBD1	NA	TRBV6-1	TRBJ1-3	CASSVLQGAGSTIYF	TGTGCCAGCAGTGTACTCCAGGGGGCTGGAAGCACCATATATTTT
15	TRBD1	NA	TRBV19	TRBJ1-5	CASQGVDRLNQPQHF	TGTGCCAGTCAGGGGGTAGACAGGCTAAATCAGCCCCAGCATTTT
13	NA	NA	TRBV27	TRBJ1-2	CASSLGRNYGYTF	TGTGCCAGCAGCCTGGGACGGAACTATGGCTACACCTTC
15	TRBD1	NA	TRBV7-2	TRBJ2-7	CASRLRQGAIFEQYF	TGTGCCAGCAGACTTCGACAGGGGGCAATCTTCGAGCAGTACTTC
14	NA	once	TRBV6-6	TRBJ2-1	CASSYRSLRNEQFF	TGTGCCAGCAGTTACAGGTCTTTGAGGAATGAGCAGTTCTTC
12	NA	NA	TRBV27	TRBJ2-2	CASMHRPGELFF	TGTGCCAGCATGCACAGGCCTGGGGAGCTGTTTTTT
15	NA	few	TRBV5-4	TRBJ1-1	CASSSKGLSNTEAFF	TGTGCCAGCAGCTCGAAGGGACTTTCGAACACTGAAGCTTTCTTT
14	TRBD1	NA	TRBV5-6	TRBJ1-2	CASSLEDRGYGYTF	TGTGCCAGCAGCTTGGAGGACAGGGGCTATGGCTACACCTTC
15	TRBD2	NA	TRBV19	TRBJ2-2	CASSITSGGRGELFF	TGTGCCAGTAGTATCACTAGCGGGGGGCGCGGGGAGCTGTTTTTT
16	NA	NA	TRBV5-1	TRBJ2-1	CASSSLGPPQTDEQFF	TGCGCCAGCAGCTCCCTTGGGCCGCCGCAGACAGATGAGCAGTTCTTC
16	NA	NA	TRBV19	TRBJ2-4	CASSMLTVRAKNIQYF	TGTGCCAGTAGTATGTTAACGGTCCGCGCCAAAAACATTCAGTACTTC
15	TRBD2	NA	TRBV5-1	TRBJ2-5	CASSRSGGDGETQYF	TGCGCCAGCAGCCGTAGCGGGGGGGACGGGGAGACCCAGTACTTC
13	NA	few	TRBV19	TRBJ2-5	CASSIQGSETQYF	TGTGCCAGTAGTATCCAGGGATCAGAGACCCAGTACTTC
14	NA	few	TRBV7-6	TRBJ1-6	CASSSDVDSSPLHF	TGTGCCAGCAGCTCGGATGTGGACAGTTCACCCCTCCACTTT
14	TRBD2	few	TRBV5-1	TRBJ2-2	CASSLGLANGELFF	TGCGCCAGCAGCTTGGGACTAGCTAACGGGGAGCTGTTTTTT
16	TRBD1	few	TRBV7-2	TRBJ1-1	CASSPSGQKVNTEAFF	TGTGCCAGCAGCCCCTCGGGACAGAAGGTGAACACTGAAGCTTTCTTT
13	TRBD1	NA	TRBV6-5	TRBJ1-1	CASSSQGGTEAFF	TGTGCCAGCAGCAGCCAGGGGGGCACTGAAGCTTTCTTT
13	NA	NA	TRBV6-5	TRBJ2-3	CASSYGGTDTQYF	TGTGCCAGCAGTTACGGGGGGACAGATACGCAGTATTTT